Listed below are T cell receptor beta chains from one sample, sequenced in a study of T cell responses to AZD1222 COVID-19 vaccine. Clones were sequenced by immunoSEQ multiplex PCR, and TCRdb holds only the in-frame ones, with some missing. The table lists about 170,000 clones, approximately 90% of them singletons, with more than 3.5% in the top ten. This specimen was peripheral blood, taken 28 days after the second dose of the MenACWY control vaccine. The receptor source for this set is an adult who received the MenACWY meningococcal vaccine as a control. Both conserved end residues are part of each CDR3. Fields, in order: V gene, D gene, J gene, clone size, CDR3 DNA, CDR3 protein. D genes are given only for firm matches. Some rows mark clone size as missing; the rest say once, few, many or name a class of expanded clone.

TRBV7-9	TRBD1	TRBJ1-2	NA	TGTGCCAGCAGCTTCGTGGACAGGGGTACGGACTTC	CASSFVDRGTDF
TRBV28	NA	TRBJ1-5	NA	TGTGCCAGCAGGCCGAACCAGGAGCCCCAGCATTTT	CASRPNQEPQHF
TRBV19	TRBD2	TRBJ2-3	once	TGTGCCAGTAGAAAACCGGGACTAGCGACAGATACGCAGTATTTT	CASRKPGLATDTQYF
TRBV5-8	NA	TRBJ2-6	NA	TGTGCCAGCAGCGGCGGGACAGCATACTCCTCTGGGGCCAACGTCCTGACTTTC	CASSGGTAYSSGANVLTF
TRBV19	NA	TRBJ1-5	NA	TGTGCCAGTAGTATAGTCCAGGGAGGATATCAGCCCCAGCATTTT	CASSIVQGGYQPQHF
TRBV7-9	TRBD1	TRBJ1-2	NA	TGTGCCAGCAGGCCAGGGGGCGGTGACTATGGCTACACCTTC	CASRPGGGDYGYTF
TRBV28	NA	TRBJ1-5	NA	TGTGCCAGCAGTTTAGTGAGTCCCGTTGTGCCCCAGCATTTT	CASSLVSPVVPQHF
TRBV5-1	TRBD2	TRBJ2-5	NA	TGCGCCAGCAGCTTCGCCGGGGGGCAAGAGACCCAGTACTTC	CASSFAGGQETQYF
TRBV7-9	TRBD1	TRBJ2-1	NA	TGTGCCAGCAGCTTTGGAACAGGGGACAATGAGCAGTTCTTC	CASSFGTGDNEQFF
TRBV28	TRBD1	TRBJ1-2	few	TGTGCCAGCAGTTCCGGAGGACAGGTAGCTAACTATGGCTACACCTTC	CASSSGGQVANYGYTF
TRBV5-1	NA	TRBJ2-7	NA	TGCGCCAGCGCGGTAGGCTTCCCCCCCAGGGAGCAGTACTTC	CASAVGFPPREQYF
TRBV5-1	NA	TRBJ2-7	NA	TGCGCCAGCAGCTACCGACAAGGACCCACTGACGAGCAGTACTTC	CASSYRQGPTDEQYF
TRBV30	NA	TRBJ2-7	NA	TGTGCCTGGAGTGCCTTGGATTTAGGTCAGTACTTC	CAWSALDLGQYF
TRBV19	TRBD1	TRBJ1-2	NA	TGTGCCAGTAGTAGCCTTCCGGGACAGGGAAACTATGGCTACACCTTC	CASSSLPGQGNYGYTF
TRBV4-3	NA	TRBJ1-2	NA	TGCGCCAGCAGCCAATTTTCCGCAGGGGTAGAAAGCTATGGCTACACCTTC	CASSQFSAGVESYGYTF
TRBV29-1	NA	TRBJ1-2	NA	TGCAGCGCCTCAGGGATGGCCTATGGCTACACCTTC	CSASGMAYGYTF
TRBV6-5	TRBD1	TRBJ1-2	NA	TGTGCCAGCAGCTCCGGGACAGAAGCTAACTATGGCTACACCTTC	CASSSGTEANYGYTF
TRBV30	NA	TRBJ1-2	NA	TGTGCCTGGAGTGCCCTTGGGGGGCCTTTTGGCTACACCTTC	CAWSALGGPFGYTF
TRBV5-6	TRBD1	TRBJ1-2	once	TGTGCCAGCAGCTTGGCCGGGCCCAGGGGGTATGGCTACACCTTC	CASSLAGPRGYGYTF
TRBV6-2/TRBV6-3	NA	TRBJ1-4	once	TGTGCCAGCAGTTTCGGGACGGAATCTCTTGCAACTAATGAAAAACTGTTTTTT	CASSFGTESLATNEKLFF
TRBV18	NA	TRBJ1-5	NA	TGTGCCAGCTCACCATCCGTCGGGCTCGATCAGCCCCAGCATTTT	CASSPSVGLDQPQHF
TRBV28	TRBD1	TRBJ2-1	NA	TGTGCCAGCAGTTGGACAGGGAGGCAGTTCTTC	CASSWTGRQFF
TRBV19	NA	TRBJ1-4	NA	TGTGCCAGTAGTTCTGGACGGCTTGAAAAACTGTTTTTT	CASSSGRLEKLFF
TRBV28	NA	TRBJ1-5	NA	TGTGCCAGCAGGACAGGTTACAATCAGCCCCAGCATTTT	CASRTGYNQPQHF
TRBV10-1	TRBD2	TRBJ2-7	few	TGCGCCAGCAGTGGACGGACTAGCGGAACCTACGAGCAGTACTTC	CASSGRTSGTYEQYF
TRBV19	TRBD1	TRBJ2-7	NA	TGTGCCAGTAGTATCCGGGACAGCTCCTACGAGCAGTACTTC	CASSIRDSSYEQYF
TRBV7-2	NA	TRBJ1-2	NA	TGTGCCAGCAGAGACGAGAGCTTCTATGGCTACACCTTC	CASRDESFYGYTF
TRBV6-2/TRBV6-3	TRBD2	TRBJ2-1	NA	TGTGCCAGCAGTGGACTAGAGAACAATGAGCAGTTCTTC	CASSGLENNEQFF
TRBV27	NA	TRBJ1-1	NA	TGTGCCAGCAGTTCCCACGGGGGAACTGAAGCTTTCTTT	CASSSHGGTEAFF
TRBV2	NA	TRBJ1-3	NA	TGTGCCAGCAGTGGGGGAGGAAACACCATATATTTT	CASSGGGNTIYF
TRBV28	NA	TRBJ1-2	NA	TGTGCCAGTTCTACAGGGCCTCGGTCCTACACCTTC	CASSTGPRSYTF
TRBV28	NA	TRBJ1-5	NA	TGTGCCAGCAAGGATAGCAATCAGCCCCAGCATTTT	CASKDSNQPQHF
TRBV19	NA	TRBJ1-1	NA	TGTGCCAGTAGTATATTCTCCGGGACGGCTAACACTGAAGCTTTCTTT	CASSIFSGTANTEAFF